The 23 T cell receptor beta chains below all came from one sample that was sequenced in a study of blood T cell repertoires in COVID-19. Only in-frame clones appear in the TCRdb table, and some are missing; sequencing was by immunoSEQ multiplex PCR. The data hold 200,000 to 250,000 clones, with about 90% observed a single time. The specimen was PBMCs or T cells enriched from blood (not recorded which). The receptor set was obtained from a woman between 45 and 60 years old with acute COVID-19.

This chain uses TRBV18 with TRBJ1-1, with 7 nucleotides matching TRBD1. Unmatched junction bases numbered 14, after V lost 3 bases and J lost 4 bases. The CDR3 contains 17 residues. The germline gives CDR1 KGHSH, CDR2 LQKENI. CDR3 coding DNA: TGTGCCAGCTCACCCCGCGGGACAGTCCCCAAGGGCACTGAAGCTTTCTTT. It codes for CASSPRGTVPKGTEAFF.

Points on this clone: The junction and the germline gene differ at one end; a read error may be behind it. The rearrangement links TRBV4-2 to TRBJ2-2; D is uncertain. The CDR3 is 16 amino acids. The V gene's germline CDR1 is LGHNA and CDR2 YNFKEQ. The CDR3 DNA is TGTGCCAGCAGACAAGGTTTGGGCGTCAACACCGGGGAGCTGTTTTTT. It is translated as CASRQGLGVNTGELFF.

This chain connects TRBV18 to TRBJ1-1; the match to TRBD1 covers 8 bases. Germline CDR1 KGHSH, CDR2 LQKENI. The V gene end was trimmed by 2 bases and the J gene end by 11 bases; junction bases not matched to a gene: 1. This CDR3 has 11 residues. CDR3 coding DNA: TGTGCCAGCTCACCAAGGACAGGGGCTTTCTTT. Its translation: CASSPRTGAFF.

CDR3 bases: TGTGCCTGGAGGACTAGCGGTTCCTACAATGAGCAGTTCTTC. Protein sequence: CAWRTSGSYNEQFF. This rearrangement joins TRBV30 to TRBJ2-1; 9 nucleotides line up with TRBD2. The CDR3 extends over 14 amino acids. The germline gives CDR1 GTSNPN, CDR2 SVGIG (reference sequence). Unmatched junction bases numbered 1, after V lost 3 bases and J lost 1 base.

The rearrangement uses TRBV19 and TRBJ2-1, with 7 nucleotides matching TRBD1. V dropped 5 bases and J dropped 7; count of bases not matched to a gene: 8. This CDR3 is 14 amino acids long. The V gene's germline CDR1 is LNHDA and CDR2 SQIVND (reference sequence). The CDR3 here is CASSDYRGLNEQFF. CDR3 sequence (DNA): TGTGCCAGTAGTGATTACAGGGGATTGAATGAGCAGTTCTTC.

The rearrangement joins TRBV4-2 to TRBJ2-2; TRBD2 is a possible D gene (6 bases). CDR3 size: 14 residues. V lost 1 base and J lost 9, with 12 bases in between. Germline V gene sequence: CDR1 LGHNA, CDR2 YNFKEQ. CDR3 sequence reads: CASSQATGVRELFF. The CDR3 bases are TGTGCCAGCAGCCAAGCCACGGGAGTTAGGGAGCTGTTTTTT.

This chain connects TRBV15 to TRBJ2-5; 9 bases are a match to TRBD2. The trim removed 2 bases at V and 5 bases at J, leaving 6 bases unmatched. The CDR3 is 15 amino acids. CDR1 and CDR2 (germline): LNHNV, YYDKDF (reference sequence). The CDR3 DNA reads TGTGCCACCAGCAGATCGGTTAGCGGGAGCGAGACCCAGTACTTC. Its translation: CATSRSVSGSETQYF.

This chain links TRBV27 with TRBJ2-1, with D perhaps TRBD1 (5 bases). The CDR3 spans 16 residues. Trimming took 1 base from V and 6 from J, leaving 16 bases between them. Germline V gene sequence: CDR1 MNHEY, CDR2 SMNVEV (reference sequence). The CDR3 nucleotides read TGTGCCAGCAGTTTATTATCCGACCTCAGGGTCAATGAGCAGTTCTTC. Its translation: CASSLLSDLRVNEQFF.

This sequence joins TRBV21-1 and TRBJ1-4; TRBD1 is the table's D call, not checked against the DNA. TRBV21-1 is given as a pseudogene. The CDR3 has 18 amino acids. CDR3 in amino acids: CASSFRTGGDGLGEKLFF. CDR3 in DNA: TGTGCCAGCAGCTTCCGGACAGGGGGCGATGGCCTTGGTGAAAAACTGTTTTTT.

The CDR3 is CASSHGTFNEQFF. CDR3 sequence (DNA): TGTGCCAGCAGCCACGGGACTTTCAATGAGCAGTTCTTC. This chain uses TRBV7-9 with TRBJ2-1; D might be TRBD2 (6 bases). The CDR3 extends over 13 amino acids. From germline, CDR1 is SEHNR and CDR2 FQNEAQ (reference sequence). V was trimmed by 5 bases and J by 6 bases, leaving 11 bases between them.

This clone turned up a few times. The rearrangement joins TRBV7-9 to TRBJ1-2, with 10 nucleotides matching TRBD1. Trimming took 5 bases from V and 7 from J; bases not matched to a gene: 10. The CDR3 runs 15 residues. From germline, CDR1 is SEHNR and CDR2 FQNEAQ (reference sequence). For the CDR3, the DNA is TGTGCCAGCAGCAGAGGGACAGGGGCGCCTTCTGGCTACACCTTC. Protein product: CASSRGTGAPSGYTF.

The V call is TRBV5-1, the J call TRBJ1-1; 7 bases line up with TRBD1. CDR1 and CDR2 from the germline V gene are SGHRS and YFSETQ. CDR3 length: 15 amino acids. J was trimmed by 1 base and V by 0 bases; bases with no gene match: 3. The CDR3 coding sequence is TGCGCCAGCAGCTTGGGGGACAGAGAGAACACTGAAGCTTTCTTT. Amino acids: CASSLGDRENTEAFF.

This clone was counted between two and nine times. This chain uses TRBV30 with TRBJ2-2, with TRBD1 matching over 10 bases. Germline V gene data show CDR1 as GTSNPN and CDR2 as SVGIG (reference sequence). V shed 4 bases, J shed 3 bases, and the junction held 5 bases outside the gene matches. There are 15 residues in the CDR3. The CDR3 reads CAWTRGTGDTGELFF. The CDR3 nucleotides read TGTGCCTGGACCCGTGGGACAGGGGACACCGGGGAGCTGTTTTTT.

V usage is TRBV5-1 and J usage is TRBJ2-7; D may be TRBD1 (5 bases). CDR1 is SGHRS and CDR2 is YFSETQ in the germline V gene. The ends were cut back, 0 bases at V and 12 bases at J, with 13 bases in the middle. This CDR3 is 12 amino acids long. In DNA form, the CDR3 reads TGCGCCAGCAGCTTGGACAGGCACCCCGGGTACTTC. Translated: CASSLDRHPGYF.

The chain links TRBV19 to TRBJ2-2; TRBD2 matches 7 bases. The CDR3 runs 16 residues. J gave up 7 bases and V 3 bases, and 11 bases lay outside the gene matches. The germline V gene has CDR1 LNHDA and CDR2 SQIVND (reference sequence). CDR3 sequence reads: CASSIGLAERYGELFF. CDR3 bases: TGTGCCAGTAGTATCGGGCTAGCGGAGAGGTACGGGGAGCTGTTTTTT.

This chain joins TRBV4-1 and TRBJ2-1; 10 bases map to TRBD2. Germline assignment: CDR1 MGHRA and CDR2 YSYEKL. The CDR3 consists of 18 residues. J was trimmed by 0 bases and V by 3 bases; bases with no gene match: 8. CDR3 DNA: TGCGCCAGCAGCCAGGCGCCCTCTAGCGGGAGCTCCTACAATGAGCAGTTCTTC. Protein: CASSQAPSSGSSYNEQFF.

This clone was seen once. The chain has TRBV6-1 and TRBJ1-1, with a tentative D call TRBD1 (6 bases). This CDR3 has 14 residues. Per the germline V gene, CDR1 is MNHNS and CDR2 is SASEGT. The V and J ends lost 0 bases and 8 bases respectively, with 13 bases between them. The CDR3 loop is CASSEAPGAPEAFF. In DNA form, the CDR3 reads TGTGCCAGCAGTGAAGCGCCAGGGGCCCCGGAAGCTTTCTTT.

For the CDR3, the DNA is TGTGCCAGCAGCTTTACAGGGGGCGAGGGTGGCTACACCTTC. Protein sequence: CASSFTGGEGGYTF. The chain is built from TRBV7-8 and TRBJ1-2; 9 bases map to TRBD1. The V and J ends lost 3 bases and 7 bases, in that order; junction bases with no gene match: 6. The length of the CDR3 is 14 residues. Germline V gene data show CDR1 as SGHVS and CDR2 as FQNEAQ. The entire variable domain, with the rest obtained from reference TRBV7-8 and TRBJ1-2, is as follows: GAGVSQSPRYKVAKRGQDVALRCDPISGHVSLFWYQQALGQGPEFLTYFQNEAQLDKSGLPSDRFFAERPEGSVSTLKIQRTQQEDSAVYLCASSFTGGEGGYTFGSGTRLTVV.

J is TRBJ2-1 and V is TRBV24-1; 7 bases line up with TRBD1. CDR1 and CDR2 from the germline V gene are KGHDR and SFDVKD. The CDR3 covers 14 residues. Trimming took 2 bases from V and 6 from J; bases not matched to a gene: 3. The CDR3 here is CATSDSGQSNEQFF. The CDR3 nucleotides are TGTGCCACCAGTGATTCGGGACAGAGCAATGAGCAGTTCTTC.

The V call is TRBV27, the J call TRBJ2-2; D is possibly TRBD1 (6 bases). The CDR3 is made up of 16 amino acids. V was trimmed by 6 bases and J by 1 base, leaving 15 bases between them. From germline, CDR1 is MNHEY and CDR2 SMNVEV (reference sequence). The CDR3, as DNA: TGTGCCAGCAGGACCCTCGGGACATTGAACACCGGGGAGCTGTTTTTT. Translated, it gives CASRTLGTLNTGELFF.

This chain uses TRBV27 with TRBJ2-7, with 9 nucleotides matching TRBD2. J was trimmed by 2 bases and V by 0 bases; bases with no gene match: 5. This CDR3 contains 16 residues. Germline V gene sequence: CDR1 MNHEY, CDR2 SMNVEV (reference sequence). CDR3 residues: CASSLSRGLATYEQYF. CDR3 nucleotide sequence: TGTGCCAGCAGTTTATCGAGGGGACTAGCTACCTACGAGCAGTACTTC.

The chain carries TRBV10-3 and TRBJ2-5; 12 nucleotides match TRBD2. Germline V gene sequence: CDR1 ENHRY, CDR2 SYGVKD. Germline trimming cut 3 bases from V and 4 bases from J; bases unmatched to any gene: 3. The CDR3 extends over 15 amino acids. The DNA for the CDR3 is TGTGCCATCAGTGAAGCTAGCGGGGGGGGAGAGACCCAGTACTTC. Translation: CAISEASGGGETQYF.

The chain employs TRBV27 and TRBJ2-7; possible D gene TRBD1, 6 bases. Germline V gene lookup returns CDR1 MNHEY and CDR2 SMNVEV (reference sequence). The V and J ends lost 6 bases and 3 bases respectively, with 9 bases between them. This CDR3 is built from 12 residues. The CDR3 region is CASRTQGYEQYF. Here the CDR3 DNA reads TGTGCCAGCAGAACACAGGGCTACGAGCAGTACTTC.